These 16 T cell receptor beta chains came from one sample sequenced in a study of identical twins. MiXCR, applied by TCRdb to the 5' RACE reads, yields one record per CDR3 protein. The sample lists around 1.7 million distinct CDR3 sequences; roughly 35% were seen once. Sequenced input: cord blood. These receptors all stem from a newborn girl in good health.

The sample holds a few counts of this clonotype. The chain carries TRBV24-1 and TRBJ1-1, with 7 bases aligning to TRBD1. Germline CDR1 is KGHDR and CDR2 is SFDVKD. The junction had 4 bases not matched to a gene; V was cut back by 4 bases and J by 3 bases. The CDR3 consists of 14 residues. The CDR3 is CATSEEGADTEAFF. CDR3 in DNA: TGTGCCACCAGTGAAGAGGGGGCGGACACTGAAGCTTTCTTT.

This sequence joins TRBV5-1 and TRBJ2-2; unclear D gene. CDR1 SGHRS and CDR2 YFSETQ come from the germline V gene. The CDR3 covers 16 residues. The V and J ends lost 2 bases and 0 bases respectively, with 11 bases between them. The CDR3 coding sequence is TGCGCCAGCAGCTTCAACTATCCCGCGAACACCGGGGAGCTGTTTTTT. Its protein is CASSFNYPANTGELFF.

In this sample, this clonotype turned up a few times. The rearrangement links TRBV3-1 to TRBJ2-7; D is tentatively TRBD1 or TRBD2 (5 bases each). The germline V gene encodes CDR1 LGHDT and CDR2 YNNKEL (reference sequence). V was clipped by 5 bases and J by 2 bases, with 13 bases between them. The length of the CDR3 is 14 residues. Here the CDR3 reads CASSKRGDPYEQYF. As DNA, the CDR3 is TGTGCCAGCAGCAAGAGAGGGGACCCCTACGAGCAGTACTTC.

The genes are TRBV28 and TRBJ2-4; a possible D gene is TRBD1 (5 bases). The J call may be faulty, since TRBJ2-7 better matches the DNA end. Germline values: CDR1 MDHEN, CDR2 SYDVKM. The CDR3 runs to 13 residues. CDR3 in DNA: TGTGCCAGCAGTTTAACCAGGGTCTACGAGCAGTACTTC. It codes for CASSLTRVYEQYF.

As regards this clonotype: Sequence at one end of the junction differs from germline and may be a read error. The chain has TRBV5-8 and TRBJ2-5; D is possibly TRBD1 (5 bases). The germline gives CDR1 SGHTS, CDR2 YDEGEE. CDR3 length: 13 residues. This CDR3 reads CASSFATEEIQYF. In DNA, the CDR3 is TGTGCCAGCAGCTTCGCGACAGAAGAGATCCAGTACTTC. Supplemented by reference TRBV5-8 and TRBJ2-5, the full variable domain reads EAGVTQSPTHLIKTRGQQATLRCSPISGHTSVYWYQQALGLGLQFLLWYDEGEERNRGNFPPRFSGRQFPNYSSELNVNALELEDSALYLCASSFATEEIQYFGPGTRLLVL.

This chain links TRBV12-3 or TRBV12-4 with TRBJ2-1, with TRBD1 matching 7 bases. J was trimmed by 5 bases and V by 6 bases; bases with no gene match: 16. The CDR3 has 17 amino acids. The CDR3 region has the DNA TGTGCCAGCAGGCCCCCGGTGGGCAGGGGGTTAAACAATGAGCAGTTCTTC. This translates into CASRPPVGRGLNNEQFF.

This clonotype has just a few counts. The rearrangement joins TRBV12-3 or TRBV12-4 to TRBJ2-1; D is undetermined. The CDR3 totals 19 residues. V was cut by 4 bases and J by 1 base, with 23 bases left in between. The CDR3 reads CASSSPSHFSTESYNEQFF. CDR3 in DNA: TGTGCCAGCAGTTCCCCCAGCCACTTTAGCACCGAATCCTACAATGAGCAGTTCTTC.

This rearrangement joins TRBV7-2 to TRBJ2-1; D is perhaps TRBD2 (6 bases). The length of the CDR3 is 16 residues. Deletions cut 2 bases from V and 2 bases from J, with 13 bases between. The germline V gene has CDR1 SGHTA and CDR2 FQGNSA. The CDR3 nucleotides read TGTGCCAGCAGCTTACGCGGGAATTACGCCTACAATGAGCAGTTCTTC. Translating it yields CASSLRGNYAYNEQFF.

This rearrangement joins TRBV11-2 to TRBJ2-3, with a weak D call TRBD2 (6 bases). Germline CDR1 and CDR2: SGHAT and FQNNGV. This CDR3 is 13 amino acids long. The V end was cut by 3 bases, the J end by 9 bases, with 13 bases between. In nucleotides, the CDR3 is TGTGCCAGCAGCTTTTTAGCGGACCAAACGCAGTATTTT. As protein: CASSFLADQTQYF.

This clonotype was observed a few times. The V and J genes are TRBV20-1 and TRBJ2-2, with unresolved D. The length of the CDR3 is 13 residues. Trimming shortened V by 3 bases and J by 0 bases, and 5 bases separated the two germline ends. The V gene's germline CDR1 is DFQATT and CDR2 SNEGSKA (reference sequence). CDR3 sequence reads: CSARTTNTGELFF. The CDR3 coding sequence is TGCAGTGCTAGGACAACGAACACCGGGGAGCTGTTTTTT.

There are a few counts of this clonotype. This chain joins TRBV20-1 and TRBJ1-1, with TRBD1 matching over 7 bases. CDR1 is DFQATT and CDR2 is SNEGSKA in the germline V gene (reference sequence). There are 12 residues in the CDR3. With 6 bases clipped from V and 8 bases from J, the junction kept 9 bases outside the gene matches. In DNA form, the CDR3 reads TGCAGTGCGCCCAACAGGGGTGGGGAAGCTTTCTTT. Protein: CSAPNRGGEAFF.

This chain links TRBV10-3 with TRBJ2-1; TRBD1 is a possible D gene (6 bases). Germline V CDR1 and CDR2: ENHRY, SYGVKD. Between the trimmed V and J ends, which lost 6 bases and 13 bases, there was a span of 13 bases. This CDR3 is built from 11 residues. Here the CDR3 DNA reads TGTGCCATCAGCAGGGGAGAGACCCAGTTCTTC. Its protein product is CAISRGETQFF.

V gene TRBV18 combines with J gene TRBJ1-1; D remains ambiguous. This CDR3 comprises 15 residues. V was clipped by 5 bases and J by 0 bases, with 13 bases between them. The germline V gene encodes CDR1 KGHSH and CDR2 LQKENI. CDR3 sequence: CASSARIQMNTEAFF. The CDR3 region has the DNA TGTGCCAGCTCAGCACGGATTCAAATGAACACTGAAGCTTTCTTT.

This clonotype has more than one count but fewer than ten. V usage is TRBV5-5 and J usage is TRBJ2-4; D ambiguous. With 1 base removed from V and 0 bases from J, the gap between germline ends came to 8 bases. This CDR3 comprises 15 residues. Looked up from germline, CDR1 is SGHKS and CDR2 is YYEKEE (reference sequence). DNA of the CDR3: TGTGCCAGCAGCTTGCAATACCTAGCCAAAAACATTCAGTACTTC. Protein product: CASSLQYLAKNIQYF.

The rearrangement links TRBV28 to TRBJ2-1, with TRBD2 identical over 13 bases. The CDR3 sequence is 17 residues long. V lost 6 bases to trimming and J lost 12 bases; unmatched junction nucleotides: 17. Germline V gives CDR1 MDHEN, CDR2 SYDVKM. The CDR3 loop reads CASSPLGIGLAGVGQFF. The DNA of the CDR3 is TGTGCCAGCAGCCCTTTAGGAATTGGACTAGCGGGAGTAGGGCAGTTCTTC.

The chain carries TRBV14 and TRBJ2-2, with 8 bases matching TRBD2. There are 18 residues in the CDR3. Germline CDR1 is SGHDN and CDR2 is FVKESK. After removal of 1 base from V and 3 bases from J, the junction contained 10 bases not matched to a gene. The CDR3 here is CASSQVWGSGNHTGELFF. Written as DNA, the CDR3 is TGTGCCAGCAGCCAAGTATGGGGTAGCGGGAACCACACCGGGGAGCTGTTTTTT.